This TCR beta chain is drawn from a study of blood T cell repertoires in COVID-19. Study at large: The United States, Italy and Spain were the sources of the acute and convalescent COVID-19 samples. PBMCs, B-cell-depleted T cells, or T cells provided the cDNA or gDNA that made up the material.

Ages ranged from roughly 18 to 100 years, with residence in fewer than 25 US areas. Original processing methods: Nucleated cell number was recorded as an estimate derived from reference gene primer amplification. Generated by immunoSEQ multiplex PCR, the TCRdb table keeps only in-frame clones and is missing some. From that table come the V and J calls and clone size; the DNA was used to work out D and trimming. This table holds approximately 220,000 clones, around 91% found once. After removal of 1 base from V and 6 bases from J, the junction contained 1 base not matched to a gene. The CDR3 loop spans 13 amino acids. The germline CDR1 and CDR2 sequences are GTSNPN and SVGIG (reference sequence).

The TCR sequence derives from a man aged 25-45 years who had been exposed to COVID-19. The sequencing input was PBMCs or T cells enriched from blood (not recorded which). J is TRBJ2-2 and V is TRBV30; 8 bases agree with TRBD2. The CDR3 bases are TGTGCCTGGAGTGCCGGGGGGGCCGGGGAGCTGTTTTTT. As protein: CAWSAGGAGELFF.